Following are 17 T cell receptor beta chains from one sample sequenced in a study of blood T cell repertoires in COVID-19. Some clones are missing from TCRdb's copy, which holds only in-frame ones; the method was immunoSEQ multiplex PCR. Among hundreds of thousands of clones listed, more than 75% were seen once. Sequenced sample: peripheral blood. These TCRs come from a woman aged 40 to 55 who had recovered from COVID-19.

The CDR3 region is CAWSVRRDTQYF. CDR3 in DNA: TGTGCCTGGAGTGTACGGCGGGATACGCAGTATTTT. The chain recombines TRBV30 with TRBJ2-3; D unresolved. Germline loops: CDR1 GTSNPN, CDR2 SVGIG (reference sequence). Trimming took off 0 bases at V and 6 bases at J, with 7 bases between the two ends. The length of the CDR3 is 12 residues.

Only a few counts were recorded for this clone. The genes are TRBV4-1 and TRBJ2-7; no definite D call. Germline lookup yields CDR1 MGHRA and CDR2 YSYEKL. Trimming removed 1 base at V and 3 bases at J, with 16 bases between. The CDR3 runs 16 residues. DNA for the CDR3: TGCGCCAGCAGCCAAGTGACTGACTTTATCGGCTACGAGCAGTACTTC. Translated, it gives CASSQVTDFIGYEQYF.

CDR3 DNA: TGTGCCAGCAGCCAAGAGTACAGTAGCAATCAGCCCCAGCATTTT. Translation gives CASSQEYSSNQPQHF. The chain couples TRBV3-1 (or the pseudogene TRBV3-2) to TRBJ1-5, with D uncertain. The V gene lost 0 bases and the J gene lost 0 bases, with 6 bases spanning the gap. The CDR3 sequence is 15 residues long. CDR1 is LGHDT, CDR2 YNNKEL, per germline (reference sequence).

The genes are TRBV27 and TRBJ1-2; 9 positions agree with TRBD1. Germline V gene data show CDR1 as MNHEY and CDR2 as SMNVEV (reference sequence). Germline trimming cut 6 bases from V and 5 bases from J; bases unmatched to any gene: 16. The length of the CDR3 is 17 residues. The CDR3 region has the DNA TGTGCCAGCAGGGAGGCTTTTGCCGGGACAGGGATGTATGGCTACACCTTC. It is translated as CASREAFAGTGMYGYTF.

The V and J genes are TRBV3-1 (or the pseudogene TRBV3-2) and TRBJ1-1; a weak D match, TRBD1 (6 bases). Germline assignment: CDR1 LGHDT and CDR2 YNNKEL (reference sequence). The CDR3 contains 12 residues. V lost 4 bases and J lost 10, with 13 bases in between. The chain's CDR3 is CASSPPGVAAFF. In DNA form, the CDR3 reads TGTGCCAGCAGCCCCCCAGGGGTTGCAGCTTTCTTT.

This clone was detected a few times. DNA for the CDR3: TGTGCCAGCAGCCAAAATGAGGCTGCCTATGGCTACACCTTC. It specifies CASSQNEAAYGYTF. The V gene is TRBV3-1 (or the pseudogene TRBV3-2), the J gene TRBJ1-2; D remains unclear. V was cut by 2 bases and J by 4 bases, with 11 bases left in between. The CDR3 covers 14 residues. CDR1 and CDR2 from the germline V gene are LGHDT and YNNKEL (reference sequence).

This chain joins TRBV5-1 and TRBJ1-3, with D unclear. The CDR3 consists of 17 residues. V lost 2 bases, J lost 0 bases, and 15 bases lay in between. Germline V gene lookup returns CDR1 SGHRS and CDR2 YFSETQ. The CDR3 bases are TGCGCCAGCAGCTTAAATTGGGAGGGCATCTCTGGAAACACCATATATTTT. Translated: CASSLNWEGISGNTIYF.

The rearrangement joins TRBV10-1 to TRBJ1-2; 7 nucleotides agree with TRBD1. J lost 8 bases, V lost 8 bases, and 14 bases had no gene match. The germline V gene encodes CDR1 WNHNN and CDR2 SYGVQD (reference sequence). The CDR3 is 14 amino acids. The CDR3, as DNA: TGCGCCAGCCGGTCGCGAAGGGGGCCCGAGGGCTACACCTTC. Translating it yields CASRSRRGPEGYTF.

The chain has TRBV4-2 and TRBJ2-5; 16 bases align to TRBD2. V shed 4 bases, J shed 5 bases, and the junction held 1 base outside the gene matches. The CDR3 extends over 15 amino acids. Germline CDR1 is LGHNA and CDR2 is YNFKEQ. In DNA, the CDR3 is TGTGCCAGCAGCCGGGGACTAGCGGGGGGGGAGACCCAGTACTTC. As protein: CASSRGLAGGETQYF.

This clone was seen a single time. The chain is built from TRBV5-1 and TRBJ1-3; D is undetermined. Germline values: CDR1 SGHRS, CDR2 YFSETQ. The CDR3 has 16 amino acids. Trimming took off 1 base at V and 0 bases at J, with 11 bases between the two ends. The CDR3 bases are TGCGCCAGCAGCTTGCAGGCCGGATTCTCTGGAAACACCATATATTTT. Residues: CASSLQAGFSGNTIYF.

The sample holds a few counts of this clone. This chain links TRBV5-1 with TRBJ1-6; the D is unclear. Germline CDR1 is SGHRS and CDR2 is YFSETQ. The germline V and J ends were trimmed by 3 bases and 10 bases, with 14 bases remaining between them. This CDR3 comprises 14 residues. CDR3 in DNA: TGCGCCAGCAGCTCCGGAGGCCCGGGATCACCCCTCCACTTT. Translating it yields CASSSGGPGSPLHF.

V gene TRBV5-4 combines with J gene TRBJ2-7; 7 positions agree with TRBD2. This CDR3 has 15 residues. The V and J ends lost 3 bases and 0 bases, in that order; junction bases with no gene match: 6. The germline V gene has CDR1 SGHNT and CDR2 YYREEE (reference sequence). The CDR3 DNA reads as TGTGCCAGCAGCTGGGGGACTAACCCCTCCTACGAGCAGTACTTC. Translated, it gives CASSWGTNPSYEQYF. Combining the CDR3 with reference TRBV5-4 and TRBJ2-7 gives the whole variable domain ETGVTQSPTHLIKTRGQQVTLRCSSQSGHNTVSWYQQALGQGPQFIFQYYREEENGRGNFPPRFSGLQFPNYSSELNVNALELDDSALYLCASSWGTNPSYEQYFGPGTRLTVT.

This chain joins TRBV18 and TRBJ2-5, with 8 bases lining up with TRBD1. There are 15 residues in the CDR3. The germline V gene encodes CDR1 KGHSH and CDR2 LQKENI. The ends lost 0 bases at V and 5 bases at J; junction bases unmatched: 5. The CDR3 bases are TGTGCCAGCTCACCACCGGGACAGGAGGGGGAGACCCAGTACTTC. Amino acid sequence: CASSPPGQEGETQYF.

DNA for the CDR3: TGTGCCAGCAGCTCCTATGACCGGGTCGGGGAGCTGTTTTTT. Translation: CASSSYDRVGELFF. The chain uses TRBV5-4 and TRBJ2-2; D is unclear. Germline V gives CDR1 SGHNT, CDR2 YYREEE (reference sequence). The CDR3 runs 14 residues. V lost 3 bases and J lost 7, with 13 bases in between. Variable domain in full (rest from reference TRBV5-4 and TRBJ2-2): ETGVTQSPTHLIKTRGQQVTLRCSSQSGHNTVSWYQQALGQGPQFIFQYYREEENGRGNFPPRFSGLQFPNYSSELNVNALELDDSALYLCASSSYDRVGELFFGEGSRLTVL.

The V call is TRBV27, the J call TRBJ2-4; 7 nucleotides line up with TRBD1. The CDR3 is made up of 14 amino acids. The V and J ends lost 6 bases and 5 bases, in that order; junction bases with no gene match: 7. The germline CDR1 and CDR2 sequences are MNHEY and SMNVEV (reference sequence). The CDR3 coding sequence is TGTGCCAGCAGCCTAAAGGGGGCAGAAAACATTCAGTACTTC. The encoded protein is CASSLKGAENIQYF.

This rearrangement joins TRBV19 to TRBJ1-6, with a possible D match to TRBD1 (6 bases). Germline CDR1 LNHDA, CDR2 SQIVND (reference sequence). The CDR3 covers 14 residues. The germline V and J ends were trimmed by 3 bases and 10 bases, with 13 bases remaining between them. CDR3 DNA sequence: TGTGCCAGTAGTATTACCAGGGGAGACTCACCCCTCCACTTT. Its protein is CASSITRGDSPLHF.

The chain employs TRBV15 and TRBJ2-7; TRBD2 aligns across 8 bases. Germline V gives CDR1 LNHNV, CDR2 YYDKDF (reference sequence). The V and J ends lost 5 bases and 6 bases, in that order; junction bases with no gene match: 6. The CDR3 has 13 amino acids. CDR3: CATSPTRGGEQYF. The CDR3 region has the DNA TGTGCCACCAGCCCAACCCGGGGGGGCGAGCAGTACTTC.